These T cell receptor beta chains were read from a single sample in a study of T cells in Graves' hyperthyroidism and ophthalmopathy. TCRdb used MiXCR to reprocess the multiplex PCR reads, holding one entry per CDR3 protein. The sample lists more than 300,000 distinct CDR3 sequences, roughly 14% seen once, with around a fifth in the top ten. The sequencing sample was made of blood. All receptors derive from a woman aged 25 to 39 with Graves' ophthalmopathy. Both conserved end residues are part of each CDR3. The D gene is left open where the match is weak. The size entry is marked missing in some rows and otherwise reads once, few, many or a size class.

J gene | D gene | V gene | clone size | CDR3 DNA | CDR3 protein
TRBJ2-1 | TRBD2 | TRBV20-1 | . | TGCAGTGCTGATCAAACCCGGGGGGTACTAGCGGGGGATAATGAGCAGTTCTTC | CSADQTRGVLAGDNEQFF
TRBJ2-2 | . | TRBV5-1 | many | TGCGCCAGCAGCTTGGCGTTAACAGGGATTCCGAACACCGGGGAGCTGTTTTTT | CASSLALTGIPNTGELFF
TRBJ2-7 | TRBD1 | TRBV28 | many | TGTGCCAGCAGCCCTTCCGGACAGGGGTCCGACGAGCAGTACTTC | CASSPSGQGSDEQYF
TRBJ2-4 | TRBD2 | TRBV7-9 | many | TGTGCCAGCAGCTTAGTTCGGCCGACTAGCGGGGGGGTACGTGTCGCCAAAAACATTCAGTACTTC | CASSLVRPTSGGVRVAKNIQYF
TRBJ1-1 | . | TRBV20-1 | . | TGCAGTGCTAAATCGCGGCAGCGGGTGGATGAAGCTTTCTTT | CSAKSRQRVDEAFF
TRBJ2-1 | TRBD1 | TRBV5-6 | many | TGTGCCAGCAGCCCCGACAGGGGGGACGCTTACAATGAGCAGTTCTTC | CASSPDRGDAYNEQFF
TRBJ2-1 | . | TRBV11-3 | many | TGTGCCAGCAGCTTAGGTGTGAGACTAGCCTACAATGAGCAGTTCTTC | CASSLGVRLAYNEQFF
TRBJ2-6 | . | TRBV5-4 | . | TGTGCCAGCAGCGCTGAGAACTCTGGGGCCAACGTCCTGACTTTC | CASSAENSGANVLTF
TRBJ1-2 | TRBD1 | TRBV29-1 | few | TGCAGCGTTTCCTTAAGTGACAGGGCCTGGCCCCCTGGCTACACCTTC | CSVSLSDRAWPPGYTF
TRBJ1-2 | TRBD1 | TRBV7-8 | . | TGTGCCAGCAGCTCCAATAGGGGGCTTGGTGGCTACACCTTC | CASSSNRGLGGYTF
TRBJ1-1 | . | TRBV28 | many | TGTGCCAGCAGTTTATCTAGTCTTGGAGCTTTCTTT | CASSLSSLGAFF
TRBJ2-1 | TRBD2 | TRBV7-2 | many | TGTGCCAGCAGCTTCCGGACTAGCGGGGGGGCTCGGCACAATGAGCAGTTCTTC | CASSFRTSGGARHNEQFF
TRBJ1-2 | . | TRBV6-1 | many | TGTGCCAGCAGTCTGCCGCAGGGCTATGGCTACACCTTC | CASSLPQGYGYTF
TRBJ2-1 | TRBD2 | TRBV6-4 | . | TGTGCCAGCAGTGTTCGCGGGGGCTCCTACAATGAGCAGTTCTTC | CASSVRGGSYNEQFF
TRBJ2-3 | . | TRBV6-5 | few | TGTGCCAGCAGTTACCAAGGGCGGGGAGGCACAGATACGCAGTATTTT | CASSYQGRGGTDTQYF
TRBJ2-5 | TRBD2 | TRBV11-2 | many | TGTGCCAGCAGCACGGATAGCGGGGGCGGTGAGACCCAGTACTTC | CASSTDSGGGETQYF
TRBJ1-2 | . | TRBV13 | few | TGTGCCAGCAGCTTAGGGGGAGTGGTGCGTGGCTACACCTTC | CASSLGGVVRGYTF
TRBJ2-3 | TRBD2 | TRBV7-6 | . | TGTGCCAGCAGTTTGGGAAGCGGGGGGATCACAGATACGCAGTATTTT | CASSLGSGGITDTQYF
TRBJ2-1 | . | TRBV5-6 | many | TGTGCCAGCAGCTTCCTCGTGTACAATGAGCAGTTCTTC | CASSFLVYNEQFF
TRBJ2-3 | TRBD1 | TRBV27 | many | TGTGCCAGCAGTTTAGGGACAGGGGGTATAGATACGCAGTATTTT | CASSLGTGGIDTQYF
TRBJ2-3 | . | TRBV5-4 | few | TGTGCCAGCAGCCTCGGGACCACAGATACGCAGTATTTT | CASSLGTTDTQYF
TRBJ1-5 | TRBD1 | TRBV30 | . | TGTGCCTGGAGCGCAGGACAGGCGGTAAATCAGCCCCAGCATTTT | CAWSAGQAVNQPQHF
TRBJ1-4 | TRBD1 | TRBV20-1 | . | TGCAGTGCTCCCCCCCCCCGGGACAGCGATGAAAAACTGTTTTTT | CSAPPPRDSDEKLFF
TRBJ2-1 | . | TRBV28 | many | TGTGCCAGCAGCGATATGGAGGGGTACAATGAGCAGTTCTTC | CASSDMEGYNEQFF
TRBJ2-1 | TRBD2 | TRBV10-3 | many | TGTGCCATCAGGGCGGCCAGCGGGGGAAACAATGAGCAGTTCTTC | CAIRAASGGNNEQFF
TRBJ1-1 | . | TRBV7-6 | many | TGTGCCAGCAGCCCATCCACGGAGAACACTGAAGCTTTCTTT | CASSPSTENTEAFF
TRBJ1-2 | . | TRBV19 | many | TGTGCCAGTAGTATTCTCAGGGGAGATGGCTACACCTTC | CASSILRGDGYTF
TRBJ2-3 | TRBD2 | TRBV15 | many | TGTGCCACCAGCAGCCCTAGCGGGGGTAGCGCAGATACGCAGTATTTT | CATSSPSGGSADTQYF
TRBJ2-5 | . | TRBV19 | few | TGTGCCAGTAGTATAGATCCTGGCCGGGGGACCCAGTACTTC | CASSIDPGRGTQYF
TRBJ1-4 | TRBD1 | TRBV5-6 | . | TGTGCCAGCAGCTTGGGGGACAGGGTGGATGAAAAACTGTTTTTT | CASSLGDRVDEKLFF
TRBJ1-2 | TRBD1 | TRBV5-1 | . | TGCGCCAGCAGCTTCGACAGGGGATTGAACTATGGCTACACCTTC | CASSFDRGLNYGYTF
TRBJ2-5 | TRBD2 | TRBV20-1 | . | TGCAGTGCTCCCGGACTAGCGGATCAAGAGACCCAGTACTTC | CSAPGLADQETQYF
TRBJ1-4 | . | TRBV20-1 | many | TGCAGTGCCCAGGTCATTAATGAAAAACTGTTTTTT | CSAQVINEKLFF